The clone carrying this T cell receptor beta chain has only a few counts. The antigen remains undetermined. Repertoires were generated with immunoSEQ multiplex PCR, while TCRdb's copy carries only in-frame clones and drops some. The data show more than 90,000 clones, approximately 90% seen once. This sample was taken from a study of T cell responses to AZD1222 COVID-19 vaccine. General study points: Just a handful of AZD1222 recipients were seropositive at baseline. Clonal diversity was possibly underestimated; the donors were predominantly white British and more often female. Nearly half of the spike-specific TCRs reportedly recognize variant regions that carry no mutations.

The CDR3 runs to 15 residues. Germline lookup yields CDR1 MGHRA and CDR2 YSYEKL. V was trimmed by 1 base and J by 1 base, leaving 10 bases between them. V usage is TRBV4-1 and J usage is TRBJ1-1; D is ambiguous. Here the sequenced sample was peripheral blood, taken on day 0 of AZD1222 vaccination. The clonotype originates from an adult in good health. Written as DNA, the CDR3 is TGCGCCAGCAGCCAAGGGAAGGGTCGGAACACTGAAGCTTTCTTT. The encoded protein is CASSQGKGRNTEAFF.